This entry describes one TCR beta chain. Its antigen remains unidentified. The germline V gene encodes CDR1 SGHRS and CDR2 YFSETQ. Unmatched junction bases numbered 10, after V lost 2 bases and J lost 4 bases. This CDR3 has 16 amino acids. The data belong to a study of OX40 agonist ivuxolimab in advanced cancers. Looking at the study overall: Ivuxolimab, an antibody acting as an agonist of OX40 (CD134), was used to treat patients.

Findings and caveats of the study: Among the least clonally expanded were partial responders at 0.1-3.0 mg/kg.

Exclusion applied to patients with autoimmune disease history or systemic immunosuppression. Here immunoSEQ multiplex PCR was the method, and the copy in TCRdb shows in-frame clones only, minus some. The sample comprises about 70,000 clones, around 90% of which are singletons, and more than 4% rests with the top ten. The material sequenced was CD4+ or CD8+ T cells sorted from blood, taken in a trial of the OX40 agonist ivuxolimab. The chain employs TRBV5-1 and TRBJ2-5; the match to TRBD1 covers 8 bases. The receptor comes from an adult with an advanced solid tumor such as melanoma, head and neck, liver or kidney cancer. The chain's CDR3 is CASSLAPPGGGETQYF. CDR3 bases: TGCGCCAGCAGCTTAGCACCACCAGGGGGCGGAGAGACCCAGTACTTC.